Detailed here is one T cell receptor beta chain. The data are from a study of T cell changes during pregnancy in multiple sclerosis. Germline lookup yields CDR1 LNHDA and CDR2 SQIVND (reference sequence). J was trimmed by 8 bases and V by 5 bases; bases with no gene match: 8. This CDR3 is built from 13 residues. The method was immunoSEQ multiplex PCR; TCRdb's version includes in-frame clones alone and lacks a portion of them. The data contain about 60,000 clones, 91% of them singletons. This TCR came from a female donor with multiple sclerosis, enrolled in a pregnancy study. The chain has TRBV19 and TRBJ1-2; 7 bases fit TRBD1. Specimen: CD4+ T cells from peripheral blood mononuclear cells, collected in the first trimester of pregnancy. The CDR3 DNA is TGTGCCAGTAGTCCCGACAGGGTGGGAGGCTACACCTTC. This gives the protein CASSPDRVGGYTF.